This is a list of T cell receptor beta chains from one sample in a study of T cells in Graves' hyperthyroidism and ophthalmopathy. TCRdb fed the multiplex PCR reads into MiXCR, producing one record per CDR3 protein. This table has about 350,000 distinct CDR3 sequences, about 18% appearing once. The sample was blood. These receptors were taken from a young woman with Graves' hyperthyroidism. Each CDR3 is given with its conserved first and last residue. The D gene is left open where the match is weak. Some rows have no size entry. The others give once, few or many, or a class for an expanded clone.

size	length	D	V	J	DNA	CDR3
many	11	-	TRBV3-1	TRBJ2-5	TGTGCCAGCAGCCGAAACTCTGCCCAGTACTTC	CASSRNSAQYF
-	14	TRBD1	TRBV27	TRBJ2-7	TGTGCCAGCAGTTCGGGACAGACCTCCTACGAGCAGTACTTC	CASSSGQTSYEQYF
many	15	-	TRBV11-2	TRBJ1-1	TGTGCCAGCAGCTTAGTGCGGGACACGGGCACTGAAGCTTTCTTT	CASSLVRDTGTEAFF
many	12	-	TRBV6-1	TRBJ1-1	TGTGCCAGCAGGGGAGACAGGTTCGAAGCTTTCTTT	CASRGDRFEAFF
few	15	-	TRBV3-1	TRBJ1-2	TGTGCCAGCAGCCAGAGGGGTTCGGCTAACTATGGCTACACCTTC	CASSQRGSANYGYTF
many	14	TRBD2	TRBV3-1	TRBJ2-5	TGTGCCAGCAGCCGGGGACTAGGTTCGGAGACCCAGTACTTC	CASSRGLGSETQYF
many	15	-	TRBV14	TRBJ1-1	TGTGCCAGCAGCCAAGCCTCCCAGGGATGGACTGAAGCTTTCTTT	CASSQASQGWTEAFF
few	16	TRBD1	TRBV24-1	TRBJ2-2	TGTGCCACCAGTGATACACAACAGGGGCAAAACGGGGAGCTGTTTTTT	CATSDTQQGQNGELFF
few	15	-	TRBV4-2	TRBJ2-7	TGTGCCAGCAGCCAAGCCGCGGGGCCCCACTACGAGCAGTACTTC	CASSQAAGPHYEQYF
many	14	TRBD2	TRBV7-3	TRBJ2-7	TGTGCCAGCAGCCTAGCGGGTCCATCCTACGAGCAGTACTTC	CASSLAGPSYEQYF
-	14	-	TRBV5-5	TRBJ2-3	TGTGCCAGCAGCCCCCCCCCTCCCACAGATACGCAGTATTTT	CASSPPPPTDTQYF
-	18	-	TRBV11-1	TRBJ2-7	TGTGCCAGCAGCTTAGGGGCCCGGACGGGAACCCCATCCTACGAGCAGTACTTC	CASSLGARTGTPSYEQYF
-	14	-	TRBV4-2	TRBJ2-5	TGTGCCAGCAGCCGGGCGGTGTACCAAGAGACCCAGTACTTC	CASSRAVYQETQYF
many	13	-	TRBV6-5	TRBJ1-2	TGTGCCAGCAGTTACAAGGGAGGCTATGGCTACACCTTC	CASSYKGGYGYTF
-	14	-	TRBV19	TRBJ2-7	TGTGCCAGGAGTATGGACACTAACTCCTACGAGCAGTACTTC	CARSMDTNSYEQYF
many	14	-	TRBV15	TRBJ1-5	TGTGCCACCAGCAGCCCGAGGGTGGGTCAGCCCCAGCATTTT	CATSSPRVGQPQHF
-	14	TRBD1	TRBV6-5	TRBJ2-2	TGTGCCAGCAGTTCGGGACAGGGGATGGGGGAGCTGTTTTTT	CASSSGQGMGELFF
many	14	TRBD2	TRBV2	TRBJ2-5	TGTGCCAGCAGTGCACTAGCGACCCAAGAGACCCAGTACTTC	CASSALATQETQYF